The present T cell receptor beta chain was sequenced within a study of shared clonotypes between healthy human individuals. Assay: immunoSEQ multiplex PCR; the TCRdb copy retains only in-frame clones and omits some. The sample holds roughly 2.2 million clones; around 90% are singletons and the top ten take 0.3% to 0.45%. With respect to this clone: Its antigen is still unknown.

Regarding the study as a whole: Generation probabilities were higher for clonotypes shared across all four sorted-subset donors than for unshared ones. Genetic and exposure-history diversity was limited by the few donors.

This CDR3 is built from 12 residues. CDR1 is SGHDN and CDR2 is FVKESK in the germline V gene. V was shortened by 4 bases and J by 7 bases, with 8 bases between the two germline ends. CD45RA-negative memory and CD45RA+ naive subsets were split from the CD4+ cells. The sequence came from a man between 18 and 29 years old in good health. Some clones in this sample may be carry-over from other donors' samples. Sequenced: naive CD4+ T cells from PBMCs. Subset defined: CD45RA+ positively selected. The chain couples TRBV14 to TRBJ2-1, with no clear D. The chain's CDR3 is CASSRSENEQFF. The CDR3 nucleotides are TGTGCCAGCAGCCGATCAGAGAATGAGCAGTTCTTC.